This TCR beta chain appears in the sequencing data of a study of T cell repertoires in aging, cancer and after chemotherapy (dated by TCRdb to about 2019). Regarding the complete study: Donors spanned six age groups from 30 or younger to 70 or older, with at least three individuals per group. Healthy donor control TCR repertoires were recorded over several months to years and showed clear clonal overlap across re-sampling. The full dataset contained several million TCR reads. To examine immunoaging and T cell reconstitution after chemotherapy, the study profiled TCR beta repertoires in peripheral blood from healthy donors and cancer patients. Alongside under 100 healthy donors serving as a reference group, the cohort included 218 cancer patients, of whom about 94 had hematological cancers and 120 to 130 had solid cancers.

Rearranged TRB sequences spanning V, D and J segments were amplified in a multiplex touch-down PCR with a mixed TRB-A/B primer pool. Illumina adapters and sample indices were added to the amplicons in two consecutive PCR reactions performed with Phusion HS II polymerase. The amplicons were purified from gel with the NucleoSpin Gel and PCR Clean-up kit and then assessed with Qubit and an Agilent 2100 Bioanalyzer. The libraries were sequenced on an Illumina MiSeq with 600-cycle, single-indexed, paired-end runs. The study's processing was this. Processing of the TRB sequences was carried out with MiXCR versions 2.12 and 3.0.5. Each unique CDR3 nucleotide sequence was counted as one clone, and only productive sequences with at least two reads were retained. The repertoire metrics were Shannon diversity, evenness, clonality (calculated as one minus evenness), and diversity profiles parameterized by alpha from 0 to 5. The IGoR algorithm was used to calculate generation probabilities of clones in the paired pre- and post-chemotherapy samples. TCRdb's own reprocessing of the public reads used fastp at Q25 and MiXCR and kept productive beta chains. Rows with a matching CDR3 protein are joined into one entry that keeps the most common DNA and genes. The V and J calls here are based on TCRdb, not the publication. Within this sample are about 5,000 distinct CDR3 sequences, with more than 20% of them counted one time only. 8% to 10% of the sample is taken by the ten largest.

Only a few counts were recorded for this clonotype. Its antigen is not yet known. It has no much larger one-base neighbor in the sample; base qualities were not kept. TCR beta rearrangements were amplified from genomic DNA isolated from peripheral blood, not from sorted cells or RNA. From cysteine to phenylalanine, the CDR3 is 13 amino acids long. Only the CDR3 region is kept as DNA, spanning 39 bases read in frame from base 1. Sequences ENHRY (CDR1) and SYGVKD (CDR2) are obtained from the germline V gene. Compared with germline, V lacks 10 bases and J lacks 6 bases; bases without a gene match: 11. Study-wide conclusions, independent of this receptor: Compared with age-matched healthy donors, untreated patients with either hematological or solid cancers had significantly lower TCR diversity in the blood along with higher clonality. According to the authors, the repertoire data do not permit conclusions about immunological memory after chemotherapy. Median generation probability increased over the chemotherapy interval in both cancer cohorts, suggesting repertoire reconstitution through rebound thymic output. In healthy donors, the decline in TCR diversity with age was mainly due to loss of richness, whereas in cancer patients loss of evenness also played a role.

Sequencing input: blood. The sequence joins TRBV10-3 to TRBJ2-7; 8 nucleotides in the junction match TRBD1. The TCR sequence derives from a human donor in good health. The donor label of this sample is uncertain. CDR3 reads: CATDQGANVEQYF. The nucleotides read TGTGCCACCGATCAGGGGGCCAACGTCGAGCAGTACTTC.